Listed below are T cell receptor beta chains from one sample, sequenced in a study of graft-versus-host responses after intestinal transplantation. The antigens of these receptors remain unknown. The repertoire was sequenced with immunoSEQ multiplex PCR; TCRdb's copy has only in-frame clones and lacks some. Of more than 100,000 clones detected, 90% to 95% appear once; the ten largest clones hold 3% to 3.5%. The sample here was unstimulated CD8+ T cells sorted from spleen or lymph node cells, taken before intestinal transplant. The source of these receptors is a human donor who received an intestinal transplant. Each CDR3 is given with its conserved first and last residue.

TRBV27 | CASSPSLTGDQPQHF
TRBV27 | CASSVYVGTVSNEQFF
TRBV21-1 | CASSPRSAGELFF
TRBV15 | CATSRDRGWAETQYF
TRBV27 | CASSLSTVLNTEAFF
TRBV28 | CASSQYREQFF
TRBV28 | CASRTGFSNQPQHF
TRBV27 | CASSLRLAVYNEQFF
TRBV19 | CASSPGQGYGYTF
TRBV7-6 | CASSLGGQGYEQYF
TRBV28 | CASSLDITYEQYF
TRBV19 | CASGRTRGSIPGDTEAFF
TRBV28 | CASSSPMGGQDYEQYF
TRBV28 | CASSSIREGSYNEQFF
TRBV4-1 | CASSPPQADTEAFF
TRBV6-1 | CASPFTGGAYNEQFF
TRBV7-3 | CASSPGDSPYNEQFF
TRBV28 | CASSLFLADTQYF
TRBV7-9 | CASSADSQETQYF
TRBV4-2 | CASSQGLAGLAYEQYF
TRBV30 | CAWSKAGNFHEQYF
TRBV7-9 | CASSKYQETQYF
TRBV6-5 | CASSYSHEQYF
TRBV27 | CASSLRASGSYEQYF
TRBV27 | CASSLGRVNEQFF
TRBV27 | CASSSTRRVIQYF
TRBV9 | CASRGAGANNEQFF
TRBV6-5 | CASSRRGTQETQYF
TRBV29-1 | CSVVRGSGTEAFF
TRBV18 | CASSPPRGRLTGELFF
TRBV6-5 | CASSTGQGEFF
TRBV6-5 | CASSPMTGTYTEAFF
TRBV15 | CATSRRGTTDTQYF
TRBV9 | CASANGRATDTQYF
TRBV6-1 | CASREGVGAGTEAFF
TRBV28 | CASSHYEQYF
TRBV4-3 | CASSQVRGANYEQYF
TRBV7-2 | CASSLEQVSSYEQYF
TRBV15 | CATAEPSNTEAFF
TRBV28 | CASSLRGLTGSEGYTF
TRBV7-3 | CASSLGGTGELFF
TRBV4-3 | CASSHNPGQGAIGELFF
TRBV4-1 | CASSQGNRGPDFF
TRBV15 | CATSRGDRSYEQYF
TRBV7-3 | CASSLAGGNTGELFF
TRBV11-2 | CASSHPGHSTDTQYF
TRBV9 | CASSVAQSTVYEQYF
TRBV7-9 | CASSLESGVYNEQFF
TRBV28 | CASNELLGQEGATNEKLFF
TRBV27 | CASSPRDSSYEQYF
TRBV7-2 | CASSLSGAHYEQYF
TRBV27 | CASQAGYATDTQYF
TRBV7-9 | CASPYRWANVLTF
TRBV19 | CASSISKGANTEAFF
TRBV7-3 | CASSLEAGPSLYGYTF
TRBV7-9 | CASRTASGSDEQFF